The rows below give T cell receptor beta chains drawn from one sample of a study of Graves' ophthalmopathy and Graves' hyperthyroidism. MiXCR was run by TCRdb on the multiplex PCR reads, yielding one entry per CDR3 protein. The sample carries some 1.1 million distinct CDR3 sequences, 35% to 40% recorded once. The sequenced sample was peripheral blood or thyroid tissue (not recorded which). These receptors were taken from an adult man with Graves' hyperthyroidism. Each CDR3 is given with its conserved first and last residue. D genes are given only for firm matches. The listing skips clone size in some rows; elsewhere it reads once, few, many or a size class.

-	few	TRBV12-3/TRBV12-4	TRBJ1-2	CASSPRGGAESNYGYTF	TGTGCCAGCAGTCCTCGTGGCGGGGCAGAGTCTAACTATGGCTACACCTTC
TRBD1	-	TRBV20-1	TRBJ1-4	CSARVGQGSDEKLFF	TGCAGTGCTAGAGTGGGACAGGGTTCGGACGAAAAACTGTTTTTT
TRBD1	-	TRBV5-1	TRBJ2-5	CASSFRDREVGTQYF	TGCGCCAGCAGCTTCCGGGACAGGGAAGTTGGGACCCAGTACTTC
-	many	TRBV20-1	TRBJ1-1	CSARDPWGHTEAFF	TGCAGTGCTAGAGATCCATGGGGTCACACTGAAGCTTTCTTT
-	many	TRBV5-1	TRBJ1-5	CASSLEGSVNQPQHF	TGCGCCAGCAGCTTGGAGGGCAGCGTCAATCAGCCCCAGCATTTT
-	-	TRBV6-5	TRBJ2-7	CASSVSGNSYEQYF	TGTGCCAGCAGCGTATCCGGGAATTCCTACGAGCAGTACTTC
-	-	TRBV30	TRBJ1-2	CAWSLTGNGYTF	TGTGCCTGGAGTTTGACAGGCAATGGCTACACCTTC
TRBD1	-	TRBV15	TRBJ1-6	CATRAPGQGRNSPLHF	TGTGCCACCAGAGCACCGGGACAGGGGAGGAATTCACCCCTCCACTTT
TRBD2	-	TRBV10-1	TRBJ2-7	CASYRLAGGSEQYF	TGCGCCAGCTATAGACTAGCGGGGGGGAGTGAGCAGTACTTC
TRBD2	many	TRBV12-3/TRBV12-4	TRBJ2-7	CASSLGLAGGGYEQYF	TGTGCCAGCAGTTTAGGCCTAGCGGGAGGGGGCTACGAGCAGTACTTC
TRBD1	many	TRBV15	TRBJ2-7	CATSSGQGVDEQYF	TGTGCCACCAGCAGCGGACAGGGAGTCGACGAGCAGTACTTC
TRBD2	-	TRBV10-3	TRBJ2-7	CAISTGGGRDEQYF	TGTGCCATCAGTACAGGTGGCGGGAGAGACGAGCAGTACTTC
-	many	TRBV24-1	TRBJ2-7	CATSGPDSYEQYF	TGTGCCACCAGTGGTCCGGACAGTTACGAGCAGTACTTC
TRBD1	-	TRBV20-1	TRBJ1-1	CSAADGFGQADMVAFF	TGCAGTGCTGCGGACGGTTTTGGACAGGCCGACATGGTAGCTTTCTTT
-	many	TRBV6-1	TRBJ1-1	CASSNTVGTEAFF	TGTGCCAGCAGTAACACAGTGGGCACTGAAGCTTTCTTT
-	-	TRBV25-1	TRBJ1-4	CASRVGGGKNEKLFF	TGTGCCAGCAGGGTTGGGGGAGGAAAAAATGAAAAACTGTTTTTT
-	many	TRBV4-1	TRBJ1-2	CASSPPNRDTRNYGYTF	TGCGCCAGCAGCCCACCTAACCGGGACACGCGTAACTATGGCTACACCTTC
-	-	TRBV25-1	TRBJ1-1	CASNGYRENTEAFF	TGTGCCAGCAATGGTTACCGGGAGAACACTGAAGCTTTCTTT
TRBD1	many	TRBV20-1	TRBJ1-4	CSAKRPGGNEKLFF	TGCAGTGCAAAACGGCCAGGGGGTAATGAAAAACTGTTTTTT
-	-	TRBV9	TRBJ1-2	CASSAPGAGSFYGYTF	TGTGCCAGCAGCGCCCCGGGGGCGGGTTCATTCTATGGCTACACCTTC
TRBD1	many	TRBV11-2	TRBJ1-1	CASSSLQGARGEAFF	TGTGCCAGCAGCTCACTCCAGGGGGCGCGAGGTGAAGCTTTCTTT
TRBD1	-	TRBV20-1	TRBJ1-5	CSAKTGVQPQHF	TGCAGTGCTAAGACAGGGGTGCAGCCCCAGCATTTT
-	many	TRBV15	TRBJ2-7	CATSGSRTTYEQYF	TGTGCCACCAGCGGCTCCCGGACTACCTACGAGCAGTACTTC
TRBD2	many	TRBV12-3/TRBV12-4	TRBJ2-5	CASSPIAGAETQYF	TGTGCCAGCAGTCCGATAGCGGGAGCGGAGACCCAGTACTTC
-	-	TRBV2	TRBJ1-1	CASGVALRGAGTEAFF	TGTGCCAGCGGGGTGGCCCTCCGGGGGGCTGGTACTGAAGCTTTCTTT
-	-	TRBV19	TRBJ2-2	CASSIYRGGTGELFF	TGTGCCAGTAGTATTTACAGGGGGGGCACCGGGGAGCTGTTTTTT
TRBD1	-	TRBV10-3	TRBJ1-3	CAISEYPDRGNTIYF	TGTGCCATCAGTGAGTACCCGGACAGGGGGAACACCATATATTTT
-	-	TRBV20-1	TRBJ2-7	CSEGDITYEQYF	TGCAGTGAGGGGGACATAACCTACGAGCAGTACTTC
-	-	TRBV2	TRBJ2-6	CASLDGTSSGANVLTF	TGTGCCAGCTTGGACGGAACAAGCTCTGGGGCCAACGTCCTGACTTTC
-	-	TRBV2	TRBJ2-5	CASSRATGLGRETPYF	TGTGCCAGCAGTCGAGCCACAGGGTTAGGTAGAGAGACCCCGTACTTC
-	many	TRBV29-1	TRBJ2-5	CSVVSPETQYF	TGCAGCGTTGTAAGCCCAGAGACCCAGTACTTC
-	many	TRBV7-9	TRBJ2-7	CASSPPDPTYEQYF	TGTGCCAGCAGCCCACCGGACCCGACCTACGAGCAGTACTTC
-	many	TRBV5-1	TRBJ2-2	CASTSTGSNTGELFF	TGCGCCAGCACCTCGACAGGCTCGAACACCGGGGAGCTGTTTTTT
-	many	TRBV4-3	TRBJ2-5	CASSLLPGETQYF	TGCGCCAGCAGCCTACTCCCGGGTGAGACCCAGTACTTC
-	many	TRBV7-9	TRBJ1-5	CASSLAHSNQPQHF	TGTGCCAGCAGCTTAGCGCACAGCAATCAGCCCCAGCATTTT
TRBD1	-	TRBV14	TRBJ2-7	CASSQGTGTGFKQYF	TGTGCCAGCAGCCAAGGAACCGGGACAGGGTTCAAGCAGTACTTC
-	-	TRBV7-6	TRBJ1-5	CASTSEGAQHF	TGTGCCAGCACTTCGGAGGGGGCCCAGCATTTT
-	-	TRBV20-1	TRBJ2-7	CSARGTRTYEQYF	TGCAGTGCGCGCGGGACACGTACCTACGAGCAGTACTTC
TRBD2	-	TRBV24-1	TRBJ2-2	CATSGQTSGRAGELFF	TGTGCCACCAGTGGGCAGACTAGCGGGAGAGCTGGGGAGCTGTTTTTT
-	-	TRBV12-3/TRBV12-4	TRBJ2-7	CASSLKGSGSYEQYF	TGTGCCAGCAGTTTAAAGGGCAGTGGTAGTTACGAGCAGTACTTC
-	-	TRBV25-1	TRBJ2-2	CATNQTPSNTGELFF	TGTGCCACCAACCAGACTCCTTCCAACACCGGGGAGCTGTTTTTT
-	many	TRBV10-3	TRBJ1-4	CAISESSATNEKLFF	TGTGCCATCAGTGAGAGTTCTGCAACTAATGAAAAACTGTTTTTT
-	-	TRBV4-3	TRBJ1-2	CASGPDRLGGTYTF	TGCGCCAGCGGCCCAGATCGTCTGGGGGGGACCTACACCTTC
-	few	TRBV4-3	TRBJ1-2	CASSQDAGTPSGYTF	TGCGCCAGCAGCCAAGATGCAGGCACCCCCTCCGGCTACACCTTC
TRBD2	-	TRBV29-1	TRBJ2-6	CSVGSGTSGTGANVLTF	TGCAGCGTTGGATCAGGGACTAGCGGGACTGGGGCCAACGTCCTGACTTTC
-	-	TRBV6-2/TRBV6-3	TRBJ1-1	CASSYSARTTEAFF	TGTGCCAGCAGTTACTCCGCCAGGACCACTGAAGCTTTCTTT
-	many	TRBV7-9	TRBJ2-7	CASSLDTSWGEQYF	TGTGCCAGCAGCTTAGACACTAGCTGGGGAGAGCAGTACTTC
-	many	TRBV4-1	TRBJ2-7	CASSQSQGQRAYEQYF	TGCGCCAGCAGCCAATCCCAAGGCCAAAGGGCGTACGAGCAGTACTTC
-	-	TRBV5-1	TRBJ2-7	CASSTGTGSATRQYF	TGCGCCAGCAGCACGGGTACAGGGTCGGCTACGCGGCAGTACTTC
-	-	TRBV6-5	TRBJ2-7	CASRPGHDSYEQYF	TGTGCCAGCAGACCGGGACACGACTCCTACGAGCAGTACTTC
-	many	TRBV7-8	TRBJ2-7	CASSLEVAASSYEQYF	TGTGCCAGCAGCTTGGAGGTAGCGGCCAGCTCCTACGAGCAGTACTTC
TRBD1	many	TRBV10-3	TRBJ2-7	CAISQPGQGVYEQYF	TGTGCCATCAGTCAGCCGGGACAGGGGGTGTACGAGCAGTACTTC
-	many	TRBV14	TRBJ1-1	CASSQDENLNTEAFF	TGTGCCAGCAGCCAAGATGAGAATTTGAACACTGAAGCTTTCTTT
-	-	TRBV11-1	TRBJ2-5	CASSFYICSARDFETQYF	-
-	few	TRBV5-1	TRBJ2-7	CASSGEGDYEQYF	TGCGCCAGCAGCGGGGAGGGGGACTACGAGCAGTACTTC
TRBD1	-	TRBV7-8	TRBJ2-5	CASSSGQGLGQPQYF	TGTGCCAGCAGCTCCGGACAGGGTCTCGGTCAGCCCCAGTACTTC
TRBD2	many	TRBV12-3/TRBV12-4	TRBJ2-5	CASSFRGEETQYF	TGTGCCAGCAGTTTCCGGGGGGAAGAGACCCAGTACTTC
TRBD1	many	TRBV20-1	TRBJ2-5	CSARRTGGKKTQYF	TGCAGTGCTCGTCGGACAGGGGGTAAGAAGACCCAGTACTTC
-	many	TRBV29-1	TRBJ2-6	CSVFLRSGANVLTF	TGCAGCGTTTTTCTTAGATCTGGGGCCAACGTCCTGACTTTC
-	-	TRBV20-1	TRBJ2-5	CSARRGPSTGSF	TGCAGTGCGAGGCGGGGGCCCTCCACAGGTTCCTTC